This TCR beta chain comes out of a study of shared clonotypes between healthy human individuals. CDR1 is MDHEN, CDR2 SYDVKM, per germline. This CDR3 is 15 amino acids long. V lost 6 bases, J lost 7 bases, and 12 bases stayed unmatched. Profiled with immunoSEQ multiplex PCR; TCRdb holds only in-frame clones, not every one. In the table there are around 2,000,000 clones, 95% of which are singletons. Study-wide results and limits: Clonotype sharing among the donors was expected to vary with sequencing depth.

In the case of this clone: What it binds is not known.

The material sequenced was naive CD4+ T cells sorted from blood. Subset meaning: CD45RA+ positively selected. The chain joins TRBV28 to TRBJ2-1; 7 bases fit TRBD1. The source is a man aged 18 to 35 in good health. The CDR3 nucleotides are TGTGCCAGCAGCATTCTAACGGGACAGCGGAATGAGCAGTTCTTC. Its translation: CASSILTGQRNEQFF.